The entry below describes one T cell receptor (beta chain). Its antigen has not been determined. No much larger clonotype is one base removed from it; base qualities were not supplied. This sample is part of a study of graft-versus-host responses after intestinal transplantation (dated by TCRdb to about 2021). About the full investigation: The transplants that recipients got were multivisceral, liver-intestinal, or isolated intestinal. Anti-thymocyte globulin induction was given to all recipients, followed by maintenance tacrolimus and steroids for approximately three years. Graft-versus-host and host-versus-graft alloreactive T cell clones were tracked in the graft, circulation and bone marrow after intestinal transplantation using bulk TCR-beta CDR3 sequencing. Alloreactive clones were identified by sequencing pre-transplant mixed lymphocyte reaction products and comparing these products with unstimulated pre-transplant donor and recipient T cells. Of the 20 to 25 intestinal transplant recipients enrolled in the cohort, one of whom was a retransplant, a few patients without pretransplant specimens were excluded. A peak of at least 4% donor T cells among recipient peripheral blood mononuclear cells was the definition used for donor T cell macrochimerism. Rather than being sequenced by the commercial service, samples from three later patients were sequenced in-house on an Illumina MiSeq and processed with MiXCR. General findings and caveats noted by the study authors: High GvH to HvG T cell clonal ratios were observed in the allografts of patients with donor T cell macrochimerism. GvH clones were found in recipient bone marrow, and some of the GvH clones appeared earlier in ileal mucosa or blood, which is consistent with an intestinal mucosal origin. Early after transplant, peak levels of circulating GvH clones were found to be associated with declines in HvG clones. The conclusions were limited by the relatively low number and heterogeneity of the intestinal transplant patients.

The time point label here, explained by the study, means: cells obtained before transplantation from donor or recipient. CD3+CD4+ and CD3+CD8+ populations were FACS-sorted from unstimulated pre-transplant donor and recipient cells taken from spleen or lymph nodes. The library was produced with the immunoSEQ multiplex PCR assay. For most patients, genomic DNA was isolated with the Qiagen DNeasy Blood and Tissue Kit and shipped frozen to Adaptive Biotechnologies for TCR sequencing. For most patients, high-throughput TCR-beta CDR3 sequencing of genomic DNA was performed by Adaptive Biotechnologies. Under the source paper's analysis protocol: TCR sequencing data for roughly 20 patients were retrieved from Adaptive's ImmunoSEQ software; a few other patients were processed with MiXCR and VDJtools. To correct CD4 versus CD8 sorting errors, sequences present in both subsets at a frequency ratio below 5:1 were removed. CDR3 nucleotide sequences shared between donor and recipient were removed because the origin of such sequences could not be assigned. To be classed as alloreactive, a clone needed at least 2-fold expansion over unstimulated cells and a minimum CFSE-low frequency of 0.002% (template counts) or 0.001% (read counts). A clone was considered mappable if detected in the sequenced pre-transplant spleen, lymph node, or MLR CFSE-low populations of the donor or recipient. Cumulative frequency of alloreactive clones was calculated as a percentage of all sequences weighted by copy number. TCRdb retrieved this table from immuneACCESS and kept in-frame rearrangements only. Not all clones are present; in checked studies, unresolved V genes account for under half, and no reason is known for the remainder. V and J calls and clone size are as listed in that table; D and trimming were resolved from the DNA. This sample holds tens of thousands of clones; less than 95% were observed only once. Together, the top ten hold roughly 0.2% of the sample.

In the germline V gene, CDR1 corresponds to SQVTM and CDR2 to ANQGSEA. The CDR3 goes from the cysteine to the phenylalanine over 14 residues. Only the CDR3 part of the read is kept: 42 bases, read in frame from the first base. The V and J ends are trimmed by 7 bases and 1 base, leaving 16 bases between them. This clonotype was obtained from a human donor who was the organ donor for an intestinal transplant. The rearranged segments are TRBV29-1 and TRBJ1-1, with a weak D call of TRBD1 (5 bases match). This sample comprised unstimulated CD4+ T cells sorted from spleen or lymph node cells, obtained before transplant. The DNA sequence follows: TGCAGCGCCGGGACGGCTCTAGCGAACACTGAAGCTTTCTTT. Its translation is CSAGTALANTEAFF.